This T cell receptor (beta chain) was recovered during a study of blood T cell repertoires in COVID-19. Study background: Samples of COVID-19 (acute and convalescent) were obtained from the United States, Italy and Spain. Sample material is recorded as cDNA or gDNA derived from T cells, B-cell-depleted T cells, or PBMCs.

In the original analysis: By means of reference gene primer amplification, nucleated cell counts were estimated. Here immunoSEQ multiplex PCR was the method, and the copy in TCRdb shows in-frame clones only, minus some. Clone size and V and J calls were adopted from that table, with D and trimming inferred from the DNA. Of hundreds of thousands of clones in the sample, around 84% were seen once. V lost 7 bases to trimming and J lost 9 bases; unmatched junction nucleotides: 7. This CDR3 has 14 residues. From germline, CDR1 is MDHEN and CDR2 SYDVKM. The sequence was collected from a woman younger than 30 with acute or convalescent COVID-19. Source material: peripheral blood. This rearrangement joins TRBV28 to TRBJ1-6, with 9 bases fitting TRBD1. The CDR3 nucleotides are TGTGCCAGCATTGGGGGGACAGGGCTTTCACCCCTCCACTTT. Amino acids: CASIGGTGLSPLHF.